The 22 T cell receptor beta chains below were found in one sample sequenced in a study of blood T cell repertoires in COVID-19. Profiled with immunoSEQ multiplex PCR; TCRdb holds only in-frame clones, not every one. The sample has 250,000 to 400,000 clones, more than 75% seen once; the top ten hold roughly 5.2%. What was sequenced was PBMCs or T cells enriched from blood (not recorded which). Receptor source: a woman aged 30 to 39 who had recovered from COVID-19.

The V gene is TRBV2, the J gene TRBJ2-3; D is possibly TRBD1 (6 bases). Germline V gives CDR1 SNHLY, CDR2 FYNNEI. V lost 6 bases and J 0 bases, leaving 13 bases between the germline ends. This CDR3 is 15 amino acids long. CDR3 nucleotide sequence: TGTGCCAGCAGGCAGATACAGGGAAGCACAGATACGCAGTATTTT. This translates into CASRQIQGSTDTQYF.

V usage is TRBV5-6 and J usage is TRBJ2-3, with 8 bases identical to TRBD1. The junction had 3 bases not matched to a gene; V was cut back by 4 bases and J by 5 bases. CDR3 length: 13 amino acids. CDR1 and CDR2 from the germline V gene are SGHDT and YYEEEE. CDR3 in amino acids: CASSLQGGDTQYF. CDR3 DNA: TGTGCCAGCAGCCTACAGGGGGGAGATACGCAGTATTTT.

The chain links TRBV6-2 or TRBV6-3 to TRBJ2-5; D possibly corresponds to TRBD2 (5 bases). The V gene's germline CDR1 is MNHEY and CDR2 SVGEGT. The germline V and J ends were trimmed by 4 bases and 5 bases, with 20 bases remaining between them. The CDR3 is 16 residues long. The CDR3 nucleotides read TGTGCCAGCAGTTCCCCGCGGGCTTTTCCTTTTGAGACCCAGTACTTC. It is translated as CASSSPRAFPFETQYF.

V gene TRBV9 combines with J gene TRBJ2-1; 13 bases agree with TRBD2. Germline V gives CDR1 SGDLS, CDR2 YYNGEE. Trimming took 1 base from V and 6 from J; bases not matched to a gene: 7. The CDR3 covers 17 residues. CDR3 region: CASSVSTSGGAPNEQFF. CDR3 sequence (DNA): TGTGCCAGCAGCGTAAGCACTAGCGGGGGGGCCCCCAATGAGCAGTTCTTC.

This clone occurred many times. V and J are TRBV4-3 and TRBJ1-2; D is unclear. The V and J ends lost 3 bases and 8 bases respectively, with 13 bases between them. CDR3 size: 13 residues. CDR1 and CDR2 from the germline V gene are LGHNA and YSLEER. CDR3 in amino acids: CASSQELGRGYTF. Written as DNA, the CDR3 is TGCGCCAGCAGCCAGGAGTTGGGGAGAGGCTACACCTTC.

V and J are TRBV2 and TRBJ1-1, with TRBD1 identical over 8 bases. J lost 9 bases, V lost 6 bases, and 12 bases had no gene match. The CDR3 is 14 residues long. The V gene's germline CDR1 is SNHLY and CDR2 FYNNEI. The CDR3 region is CASSLGQGAGKAFF. In DNA form, the CDR3 reads TGTGCCAGCAGCTTAGGGCAGGGGGCCGGAAAAGCTTTCTTT.

The rearrangement uses TRBV29-1 and TRBJ1-3; a weak D match, TRBD1 (6 bases). Germline V gene sequence: CDR1 SQVTM, CDR2 ANQGSEA. The V and J ends lost 7 bases and 0 bases respectively, with 7 bases between them. The CDR3 spans 12 residues. CDR3 DNA: TGCAGCGCAGGGGTCTCTGGAAACACCATATATTTT. Translating gives CSAGVSGNTIYF. The full variable domain, with the rest looked up from reference TRBV29-1 and TRBJ1-3, is SAVISQKPSRDICQRGTSLTIQCQVDSQVTMMFWYRQQPGQSLTLIATANQGSEATYESGFVIDKFPISRPNLTFSTLTVSNMSPEDSSIYLCSAGVSGNTIYFGEGSWLTVV.

V usage is TRBV19 and J usage is TRBJ1-4; D remains ambiguous. The CDR3 totals 14 residues. Trimming stripped 5 bases from V and 7 bases from J, with 14 bases between. The germline CDR1 and CDR2 sequences are LNHDA and SQIVND (reference sequence). Here the CDR3 reads CASSFGQSSEKLFF. The CDR3 coding sequence is TGTGCCAGTAGTTTTGGGCAGTCGAGTGAAAAACTGTTTTTT.

The V and J genes are TRBV9 and TRBJ2-1; D might be TRBD1 (5 bases). The length of the CDR3 is 16 residues. Germline values: CDR1 SGDLS, CDR2 YYNGEE. Trimming took off 4 bases at V and 6 bases at J, with 20 bases between the two ends. The CDR3 sequence is CASSPTQGQTGNEQFF. The CDR3 DNA sequence: TGTGCCAGCAGCCCGACCCAAGGACAAACGGGCAATGAGCAGTTCTTC.

The rearrangement joins TRBV5-4 to TRBJ1-3; D is possibly TRBD1 (5 bases). Trimming took off 7 bases at V and 6 bases at J, with 17 bases between the two ends. CDR3 length: 14 residues. Germline V gene sequence: CDR1 SGHNT, CDR2 YYREEE (reference sequence). DNA for the CDR3: TGTGCCAGCCGGATCACGGGGGTGGAAAACACCATATATTTT. This encodes CASRITGVENTIYF. Combining the CDR3 with reference TRBV5-4 and TRBJ1-3 gives the whole variable domain ETGVTQSPTHLIKTRGQQVTLRCSSQSGHNTVSWYQQALGQGPQFIFQYYREEENGRGNFPPRFSGLQFPNYSSELNVNALELDDSALYLCASRITGVENTIYFGEGSWLTVV.

The chain is built from TRBV10-3 and TRBJ2-3; D might be TRBD1 (6 bases). The CDR3 is 15 amino acids. Germline values: CDR1 ENHRY, CDR2 SYGVKD. Deletions cut 3 bases from V and 0 bases from J, with 10 bases between. The CDR3 nucleotides read TGTGCCATCAGTGATTACAGGGTGAGCACAGATACGCAGTATTTT. This sequence encodes CAISDYRVSTDTQYF.

The V gene is TRBV19, the J gene TRBJ1-1; a possible D gene is TRBD1 (6 bases). The CDR3 is 14 amino acids. CDR1 and CDR2 from the germline V gene are LNHDA and SQIVND (reference sequence). Trimming took off 5 bases at V and 0 bases at J, with 10 bases between the two ends. The CDR3 region has the DNA TGTGCCAGTAGTTCAGGACAGCTGAACACTGAAGCTTTCTTT. Its translation is CASSSGQLNTEAFF.

This chain links TRBV5-1 with TRBJ1-1, with D uncertain. Trimming took 1 base from V and 6 from J, leaving 16 bases between them. This CDR3 comprises 15 residues. Germline loops: CDR1 SGHRS, CDR2 YFSETQ. The CDR3 DNA reads TGCGCCAGCAGCTTGTTTACGGGAGGTAGTTCTGAAGCTTTCTTT. Its protein is CASSLFTGGSSEAFF.

To note about this clone: Within the sample, other DNA sequences also encode this same CDR3. The chain uses TRBV5-1 and TRBJ1-1, with a possible D match to TRBD1 (5 bases). V was pared by 0 bases and J by 2 bases, with 8 bases between. In germline, CDR1 is SGHRS, CDR2 YFSETQ. The CDR3 sequence is 14 residues long. The CDR3 sequence is CASSLDRLNTEAFF. The CDR3 DNA reads TGCGCCAGCAGCTTGGACAGGCTCAACACTGAAGCTTTCTTT.

The V and J genes are TRBV7-2 and TRBJ2-7; the D gene is possibly TRBD1 (5 bases). CDR1 and CDR2 (germline): SGHTA, FQGNSA. Trimming removed 5 bases from V and 3 bases from J, with 11 bases in between. The CDR3 runs 13 residues. The CDR3 DNA reads TGTGCCAGCAGCGTTGACAGAAACTACGAGCAGTACTTC. Encoded protein: CASSVDRNYEQYF.

The rearrangement links TRBV15 to TRBJ1-2, with D possibly matching TRBD1 (5 bases). Germline-derived CDR1 and CDR2 are LNHNV and YYDKDF (reference sequence). V was cut by 1 base and J by 3 bases, with 9 bases left in between. The CDR3 is made up of 14 amino acids. CDR3 DNA sequence: TGTGCCACCAGCAGAGCAGGGCGCGACTATGGCTACACCTTC. Protein sequence: CATSRAGRDYGYTF.

This clone was picked up a small number of times. V usage is TRBV5-4 and J usage is TRBJ2-5, with 7 bases that match TRBD2. The CDR3 is made up of 15 amino acids. Trimming removed 0 bases from V and 4 bases from J; junction bases left unmatched: 6. CDR1 is SGHNT, CDR2 YYREEE, per germline (reference sequence). This CDR3 reads CASSLGGGEGETQYF. CDR3 DNA: TGTGCCAGCAGCTTGGGCGGGGGAGAAGGAGAGACCCAGTACTTC. The variable domain in full, with the rest retrieved from reference TRBV5-4 and TRBJ2-5, is ETGVTQSPTHLIKTRGQQVTLRCSSQSGHNTVSWYQQALGQGPQFIFQYYREEENGRGNFPPRFSGLQFPNYSSELNVNALELDDSALYLCASSLGGGEGETQYFGPGTRLLVL.

This clone is a singleton in its sample. The chain links TRBV5-1 to TRBJ2-7, with TRBD1 matching 9 bases. The CDR3 runs to 15 residues. After removal of 5 bases from V and 0 bases from J, the junction contained 6 bases not matched to a gene. The V gene's germline CDR1 is SGHRS and CDR2 YFSETQ. This CDR3 reads CASRSGQGLSYEQYF. CDR3 DNA sequence: TGCGCCAGCAGATCCGGACAGGGGCTCTCCTACGAGCAGTACTTC.

This sequence joins TRBV20-1 and TRBJ1-2, with D perhaps matching TRBD1 (5 bases). The germline V and J ends were trimmed by 6 bases and 8 bases, with 13 bases remaining between them. The germline CDR1 and CDR2 sequences are DFQATT and SNEGSKA (reference sequence). This CDR3 contains 11 residues. CDR3: CSAEWGGGYTF. CDR3 coding DNA: TGCAGTGCCGAGTGGGGGGGAGGCTACACCTTC.

The chain couples TRBV12-5 to TRBJ2-5; TRBD2 is a possible D gene (5 bases). The CDR3 loop spans 13 amino acids. Germline values: CDR1 LGHNT, CDR2 FRNRAP. The V and J ends lost 3 bases and 3 bases respectively, with 8 bases between them. This chain's CDR3 is CASGFSAEETQYF. CDR3 nucleotide sequence: TGTGCTAGTGGTTTTTCAGCGGAAGAGACCCAGTACTTC. Variable domain in full (rest from reference TRBV12-5 and TRBJ2-5): DARVTQTPRHKVTEMGQEVTMRCQPILGHNTVFWYRQTMMQGLELLAYFRNRAPLDDSGMPKDRFSAEMPDATLATLKIQPSEPRDSAVYFCASGFSAEETQYFGPGTRLLVL.

The chain recombines TRBV7-2 with TRBJ1-1; D unresolved. V was trimmed by 1 base and J by 0 bases, leaving 12 bases between them. CDR3 length: 16 amino acids. Germline CDR1 SGHTA, CDR2 FQGNSA. This CDR3 reads CASSLVAANMNTEAFF. CDR3 in DNA: TGTGCCAGCAGCTTAGTAGCAGCGAATATGAACACTGAAGCTTTCTTT.

V is TRBV27 and J is TRBJ1-2; D not resolved. Germline assignment: CDR1 MNHEY and CDR2 SMNVEV (reference sequence). The CDR3 runs 17 residues. V gave up 3 bases and J gave up 11 bases, with 28 bases separating them. This CDR3 reads CASSFNLRSGIPIGYTF. The DNA of the CDR3 is TGTGCCAGCAGTTTTAACCTGAGATCGGGAATCCCCATTGGGTACACCTTC.